Below are 18 T cell receptor beta chains sequenced from a single sample in a study of technical replicates of blood from four donors (dated by TCRdb to about 2017). The library relied on the immunoSEQ multiplex PCR assay. Held by TCRdb, this immuneACCESS table contains in-frame sequences only and omits some clones. Under half of the omission traces to an unresolved V gene where checked; the cause of the rest is unknown. Recorded for this sample are around 16,000 clones; over 65% of them occurred a single time. Around a tenth of the sample lies in the top ten. The sample comprised PBMCs. The receptors originated from a human donor in good health. Some clones in this sample may be carry-over from other donors' samples.

The V gene is TRBV5-1, the J gene TRBJ2-3, with TRBD2 identical over 13 bases. The CDR3 is made up of 16 amino acids. V shed 4 bases, J shed 6 bases, and the junction held 8 bases outside the gene matches. The germline V gene has CDR1 SGHRS and CDR2 YFSETQ. The CDR3 here is CASSNRLAGGADTQYF. In nucleotides, the CDR3 is TGCGCCAGCAGCAACCGACTAGCGGGAGGAGCGGATACGCAGTATTTT.

This clone was observed a single time. The chain carries TRBV2 and TRBJ2-7; no clear D gene. CDR1 is SNHLY and CDR2 is FYNNEI in the germline V gene. V was cut by 4 bases and J by 0 bases, with 4 bases left in between. The CDR3 sequence is 12 residues long. The CDR3 DNA reads TGTGCCAGCAGTGGAGACTCCTACGAGCAGTACTTC. Encoded protein: CASSGDSYEQYF.

The chain is built from TRBV30 and TRBJ2-5; D is undetermined. The ends were cut back, 3 bases at V and 5 bases at J, with 13 bases in the middle. Per germline, CDR1 GTSNPN and CDR2 SVGIG (reference sequence). This CDR3 region has 13 residues. The CDR3 loop is CAWSLDVGETQYF. CDR3 coding DNA: TGTGCCTGGAGCCTCGACGTCGGGGAGACCCAGTACTTC.

The CDR3 nucleotides are TGTGCCAGCAGCTCAAGCGGTCTGAGGGTGGTGGAGACCCAGTACTTC. Protein product: CASSSSGLRVVETQYF. V usage is TRBV7-9 and J usage is TRBJ2-5; a weak D match, TRBD2 (5 bases). This CDR3 contains 16 residues. Germline V CDR1 and CDR2: SEHNR, FQNEAQ (reference sequence). Trimming stripped 4 bases from V and 5 bases from J, with 20 bases between.

The chain uses TRBV2 and TRBJ2-5; a weak D match, TRBD1 (5 bases). The CDR3 loop spans 15 amino acids. The V end lost 2 bases, the J end lost 1 base, and 11 bases lay between the germline ends. Germline V gene lookup returns CDR1 SNHLY and CDR2 FYNNEI. As DNA, the CDR3 is TGTGCCAGCAGTGAACTAAGTGGGGCCCAAGAGACCCAGTACTTC. It translates to CASSELSGAQETQYF.

CDR3 protein: CASGGTVGNIQYF. The CDR3 DNA reads as TGTGCCAGCGGGGGGACTGTCGGAAACATTCAGTACTTC. The chain couples TRBV2 to TRBJ2-4; a possible D gene is TRBD2 (6 bases). CDR1 SNHLY and CDR2 FYNNEI come from the germline V gene. The CDR3 runs 13 residues. Deletions cut 8 bases from V and 6 bases from J, with 14 bases between.

The J gene is TRBJ2-5, the V gene TRBV7-7, with 10 bases lining up with TRBD1. Trimming cost V 1 base and J 5 bases; bases outside gene matches: 4. Germline CDR1 is SSHAT and CDR2 is FNYEAQ (reference sequence). CDR3 length: 15 amino acids. This chain's CDR3 is CASSLGTGGRETQYF. The CDR3 DNA is TGTGCCAGCAGCTTAGGGACAGGGGGTAGGGAGACCCAGTACTTC.

The J gene is TRBJ2-3, the V gene TRBV18; 8 bases are shared with TRBD1. With 3 bases clipped from V and 7 bases from J, the junction kept 9 bases outside the gene matches. Germline CDR1 is KGHSH and CDR2 is LQKENI. The CDR3 covers 15 residues. The CDR3 DNA follows: TGTGCCAGCTCACCTGCAGGGGGCCCTCTATATACGCAGTATTTT. Translated, it gives CASSPAGGPLYTQYF.

The gene calls are TRBV6-6 and TRBJ2-7; the match to TRBD2 covers 8 bases. This CDR3 has 14 residues. V lost 6 bases, J lost 6 bases, and 10 bases stayed unmatched. The germline CDR1 and CDR2 sequences are MNHNY and SVGAGI (reference sequence). CDR3 sequence: CASRTERERLEQYF. CDR3 DNA sequence: TGTGCCAGCAGAACCGAGCGGGAGAGGCTCGAGCAGTACTTC.

The count of this clone is one. This chain uses TRBV6-6 with TRBJ2-7, with TRBD2 matching over 7 bases. This CDR3 spans 13 amino acids. Germline loops: CDR1 MNHNY, CDR2 SVGAGI (reference sequence). The V gene end was trimmed by 6 bases and the J gene end by 3 bases; junction bases not matched to a gene: 5. The CDR3 nucleotides read TGTGCCAGCAGCCTAGCGGATTACTACGAGCAGTACTTC. Protein: CASSLADYYEQYF.

The chain uses TRBV19 and TRBJ2-5; 9 positions agree with TRBD1. The CDR3 runs to 14 residues. V was clipped by 3 bases and J by 5 bases; unmatched bases: 4. Germline-derived CDR1 and CDR2 are LNHDA and SQIVND (reference sequence). For the CDR3, the DNA is TGTGCCAGTAGTATGGGGGACAGGGTCGAGACCCAGTACTTC. Translating gives CASSMGDRVETQYF.

There are a few counts of this clone. The rearrangement joins TRBV27 to TRBJ1-5; TRBD1 matches 9 bases. This CDR3 is built from 14 residues. Germline loops: CDR1 MNHEY, CDR2 SMNVEV (reference sequence). V lost 5 bases to trimming and J lost 4 bases; unmatched junction nucleotides: 3. The CDR3: CASSQDRGNQPQHF. The CDR3 DNA follows: TGTGCCAGCAGTCAGGACAGGGGTAATCAGCCCCAGCATTTT.

This sequence joins TRBV5-1 and TRBJ2-7, with a possible D match to TRBD1 (5 bases). The germline gives CDR1 SGHRS, CDR2 YFSETQ. The CDR3 has 15 amino acids. V was cut by 0 bases and J by 0 bases, with 10 bases left in between. CDR3 nucleotide sequence: TGCGCCAGCAGCTTGGGGACATCCATCTCCTACGAGCAGTACTTC. Protein product: CASSLGTSISYEQYF.

The chain carries TRBV19 and TRBJ2-5; D gene unclear. V was pared by 3 bases and J by 0 bases, with 11 bases between. Germline V CDR1 and CDR2: LNHDA, SQIVND (reference sequence). The CDR3 runs to 15 residues. The CDR3 DNA is TGTGCCAGTAGTATCTTTTACAGCAACCAAGAGACCCAGTACTTC. Translated: CASSIFYSNQETQYF. The whole variable domain, remainder taken from reference TRBV19 and TRBJ2-5, is DGGITQSPKYLFRKEGQNVTLSCEQNLNHDAMYWYRQDPGQGLRLIYYSQIVNDFQKGDIAEGYSVSREKKESFPLTVTSAQKNPTAFYLCASSIFYSNQETQYFGPGTRLLVL.

V is TRBV7-5 and J is TRBJ1-2; TRBD1, the D gene given by the table, was not confirmed from the DNA. TRBV7-5 is shown as a pseudogene. The CDR3 has 16 residues. The chain's CDR3 is CVRSLEPPEGVEGYTF. CDR3 nucleotide sequence: TGTGTCAGAAGCTTAGAACCCCCCGAGGGGGTGGAGGGCTACACCTTC.

This clone has a handful of counts. The chain joins TRBV2 to TRBJ2-5, with D maybe TRBD2 (6 bases). V gave up 11 bases and J gave up 4 bases, with 8 bases separating them. CDR3 length: 10 residues. The germline V gene encodes CDR1 SNHLY and CDR2 FYNNEI. For the CDR3, the DNA is TGTGCCGACGGGGGAGAGACCCAGTACTTC. Translated: CADGGETQYF.

The rearrangement links TRBV28 to TRBJ2-7, with TRBD1 matching 10 bases. The V gene end was trimmed by 6 bases and the J gene end by 2 bases; junction bases not matched to a gene: 7. The CDR3 runs to 15 residues. Looked up from germline, CDR1 is MDHEN and CDR2 is SYDVKM. The CDR3 spells CASRAPGQGTYEQYF. The CDR3 DNA reads TGTGCCAGCAGGGCGCCGGGACAGGGGACCTACGAGCAGTACTTC.

The V gene is TRBV13, the J gene TRBJ1-2; D is possibly TRBD1 (6 bases). This CDR3 is built from 17 residues. Germline-derived CDR1 and CDR2 are PRHDT and FYEKMQ (reference sequence). V lost 1 base to trimming and J lost 8 bases, with 23 bases between them. In DNA, the CDR3 is TGTGCCAGCAGCTTAGCCCAAGGGGGGGGCGCCCCTAGGGGCTACACCTTC. Translated: CASSLAQGGGAPRGYTF.